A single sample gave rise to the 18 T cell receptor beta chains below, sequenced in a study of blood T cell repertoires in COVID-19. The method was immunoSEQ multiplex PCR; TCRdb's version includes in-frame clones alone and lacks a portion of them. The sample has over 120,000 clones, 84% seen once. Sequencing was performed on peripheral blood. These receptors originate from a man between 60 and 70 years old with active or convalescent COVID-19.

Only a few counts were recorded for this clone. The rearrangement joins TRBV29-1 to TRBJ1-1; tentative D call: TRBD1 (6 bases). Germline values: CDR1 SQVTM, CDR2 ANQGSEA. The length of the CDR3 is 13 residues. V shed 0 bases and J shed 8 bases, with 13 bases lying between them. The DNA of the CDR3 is TGCAGCGTTGAAGAAGTCACAGGGTGGGAAGCTTTCTTT. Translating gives CSVEEVTGWEAFF.

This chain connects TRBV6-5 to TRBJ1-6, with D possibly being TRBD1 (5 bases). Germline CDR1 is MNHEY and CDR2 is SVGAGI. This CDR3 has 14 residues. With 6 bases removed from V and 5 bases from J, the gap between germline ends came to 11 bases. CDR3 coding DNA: TGTGCCAGCAGGTTTGACAGCCATAATTCACCCCTCCACTTT. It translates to CASRFDSHNSPLHF.

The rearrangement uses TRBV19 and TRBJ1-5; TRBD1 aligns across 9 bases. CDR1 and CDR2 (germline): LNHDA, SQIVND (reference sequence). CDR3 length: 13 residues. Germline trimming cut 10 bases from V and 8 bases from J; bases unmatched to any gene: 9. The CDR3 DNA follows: TGTGCCACCAAGGGGACAGGGCAAGAGCCCCAGCATTTT. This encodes CATKGTGQEPQHF.

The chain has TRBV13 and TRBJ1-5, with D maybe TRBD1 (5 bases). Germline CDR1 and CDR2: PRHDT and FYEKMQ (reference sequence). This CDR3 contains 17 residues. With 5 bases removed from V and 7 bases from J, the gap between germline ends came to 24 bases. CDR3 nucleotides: TGTGCCAGCAGCGCGGGACCTGGCTTTGGAGGAGAACAGCCCCAGCATTTT. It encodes CASSAGPGFGGEQPQHF.

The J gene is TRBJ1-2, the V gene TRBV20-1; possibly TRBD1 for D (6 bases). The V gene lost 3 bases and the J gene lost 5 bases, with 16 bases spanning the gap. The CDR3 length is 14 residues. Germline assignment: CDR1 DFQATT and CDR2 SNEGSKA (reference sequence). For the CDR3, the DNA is TGCAGTGCTAGTTCGGTCCTAGGGGGTTATGGCTACACCTTC. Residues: CSASSVLGGYGYTF.

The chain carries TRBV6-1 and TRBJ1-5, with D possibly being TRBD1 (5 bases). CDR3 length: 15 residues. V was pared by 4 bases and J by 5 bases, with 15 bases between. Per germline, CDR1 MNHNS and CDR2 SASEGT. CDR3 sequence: CASSGGGWGDQPQHF. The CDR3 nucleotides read TGTGCCAGCAGTGGGGGGGGATGGGGAGATCAGCCCCAGCATTTT.

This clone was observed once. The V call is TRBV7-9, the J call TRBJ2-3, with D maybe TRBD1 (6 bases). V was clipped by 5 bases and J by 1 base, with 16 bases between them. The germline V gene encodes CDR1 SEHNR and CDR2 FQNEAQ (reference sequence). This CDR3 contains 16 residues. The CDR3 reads CASSPRPGAGTDTQYF. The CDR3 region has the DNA TGTGCCAGCAGCCCTCGTCCAGGGGCCGGCACAGATACGCAGTATTTT.

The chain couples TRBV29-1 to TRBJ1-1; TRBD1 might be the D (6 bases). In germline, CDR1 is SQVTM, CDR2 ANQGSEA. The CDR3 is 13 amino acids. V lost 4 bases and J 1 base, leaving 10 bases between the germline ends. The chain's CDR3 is CSVGTVWNTEAFF. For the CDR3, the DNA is TGCAGCGTTGGGACAGTATGGAACACTGAAGCTTTCTTT.

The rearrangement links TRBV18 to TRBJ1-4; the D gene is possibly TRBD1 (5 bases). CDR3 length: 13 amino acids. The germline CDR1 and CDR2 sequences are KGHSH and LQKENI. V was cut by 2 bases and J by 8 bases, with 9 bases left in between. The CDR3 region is CASSPTGGEKLFF. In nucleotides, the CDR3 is TGTGCCAGCTCACCAACGGGGGGGGAAAAACTGTTTTTT.

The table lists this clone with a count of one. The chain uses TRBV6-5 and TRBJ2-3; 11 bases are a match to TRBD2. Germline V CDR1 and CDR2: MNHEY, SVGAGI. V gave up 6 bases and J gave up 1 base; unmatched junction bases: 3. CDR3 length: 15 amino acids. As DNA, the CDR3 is TGTGCCAGCAGCACGGGACTAGCGGGCACAGATACGCAGTATTTT. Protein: CASSTGLAGTDTQYF.

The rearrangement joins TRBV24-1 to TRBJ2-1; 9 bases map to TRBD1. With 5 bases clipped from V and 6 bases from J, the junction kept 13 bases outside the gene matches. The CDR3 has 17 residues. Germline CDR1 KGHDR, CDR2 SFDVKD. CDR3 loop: CATSVGTGPKRSNEQFF. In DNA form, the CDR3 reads TGTGCCACCAGTGTGGGGACAGGGCCCAAACGCAGCAATGAGCAGTTCTTC.

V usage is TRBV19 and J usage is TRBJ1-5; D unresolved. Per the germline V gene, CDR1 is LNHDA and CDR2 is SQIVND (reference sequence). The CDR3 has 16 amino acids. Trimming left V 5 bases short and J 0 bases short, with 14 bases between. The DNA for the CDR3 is TGTGCCAGTAGTCCCCTGACTGTCTATAGCAATCAGCCCCAGCATTTT. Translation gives CASSPLTVYSNQPQHF.

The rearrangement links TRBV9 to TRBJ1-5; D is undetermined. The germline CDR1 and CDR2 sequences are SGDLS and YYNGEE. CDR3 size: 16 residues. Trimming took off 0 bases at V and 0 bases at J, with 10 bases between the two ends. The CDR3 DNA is TGTGCCAGCAGCGTAGGAGGAGGGAATAGCAATCAGCCCCAGCATTTT. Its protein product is CASSVGGGNSNQPQHF.

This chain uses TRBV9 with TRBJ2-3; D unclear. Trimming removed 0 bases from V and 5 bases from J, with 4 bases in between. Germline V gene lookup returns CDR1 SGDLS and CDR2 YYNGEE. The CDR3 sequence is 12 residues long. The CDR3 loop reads CASSVVQDTQYF. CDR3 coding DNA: TGTGCCAGCAGCGTAGTCCAAGATACGCAGTATTTT.

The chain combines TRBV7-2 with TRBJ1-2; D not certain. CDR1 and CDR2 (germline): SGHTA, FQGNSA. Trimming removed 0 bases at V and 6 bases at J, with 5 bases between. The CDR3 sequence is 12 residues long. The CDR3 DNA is TGTGCCAGCAGCTTAGCGAGGCATGGCTACACCTTC. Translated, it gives CASSLARHGYTF.

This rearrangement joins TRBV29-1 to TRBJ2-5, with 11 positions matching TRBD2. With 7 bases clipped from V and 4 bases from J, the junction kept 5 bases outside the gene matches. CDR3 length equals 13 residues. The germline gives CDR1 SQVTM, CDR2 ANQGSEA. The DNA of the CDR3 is TGCAGCGGACTAGCGGGATTGGCAGAGACCCAGTACTTC. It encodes CSGLAGLAETQYF.

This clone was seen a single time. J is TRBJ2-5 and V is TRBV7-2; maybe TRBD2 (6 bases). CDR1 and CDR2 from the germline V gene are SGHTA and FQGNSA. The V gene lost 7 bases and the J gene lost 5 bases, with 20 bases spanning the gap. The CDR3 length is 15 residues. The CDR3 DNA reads TGTGCCAGCACCGCAGCGGGTTCGGTTATGGAGACCCAGTACTTC. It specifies CASTAAGSVMETQYF.

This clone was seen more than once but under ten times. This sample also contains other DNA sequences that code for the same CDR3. DNA for the CDR3: TGTGCCAGCAGCTTAAGGGGGAACACTGAAGCTTTCTTT. This encodes CASSLRGNTEAFF. The chain joins TRBV7-9 to TRBJ1-1, with D perhaps TRBD1 (5 bases). With 2 bases removed from V and 1 base from J, the gap between germline ends came to 5 bases. This CDR3 contains 13 residues. Germline V gene sequence: CDR1 SEHNR, CDR2 FQNEAQ (reference sequence).